Below, 20 T cell receptor beta chains from the same sample are listed, as sequenced in a study of cytomegalovirus exposure and HLA in healthy donors (dated by TCRdb to 2017 to 2019). Library construction relied on the immunoSEQ multiplex PCR assay. For the multiplex PCR, a mixture combining 60 forward primers for TCR Vbeta segments and 13 reverse primers for TCR Jbeta segments was used. Here the immuneACCESS table is served through TCRdb, limited to in-frame sequences with V and J called. Missing clones are a known gap in these copies; in checked studies unresolved V genes cover under half, and the rest lacks a known reason. This sample gives about 130,000 clones in total; around 80% of them show up just once. Clones ranked in the top ten supply 2.5% to 3.5% of the sample. Sequencing was performed on PBMCs. These receptors all stem from a woman between 18 and 29 years old in good health and CMV-seropositive.

This clone was counted once. Compared with germline, one end of the junction differs, possibly owing to a read error. V is TRBV7-9 and J is TRBJ2-3; possible D gene TRBD1, 6 bases. CDR1 and CDR2 from the germline V gene are SEHNR and FQNEAQ (reference sequence). The length of the CDR3 is 14 residues. The CDR3 loop is CSSSSLTGTDTQYF. CDR3 DNA sequence: TGTTCCAGCAGCTCGCTAACAGGGACAGATACGCAGTATTTT.

V usage is TRBV7-9 and J usage is TRBJ2-6; D is perhaps TRBD2 (5 bases). V lost 1 base and J lost 4, with 8 bases in between. CDR1 and CDR2 (germline): SEHNR, FQNEAQ (reference sequence). The CDR3 totals 15 residues. CDR3 protein: CASSLGASGANVLTF. The DNA of the CDR3 is TGTGCCAGCAGCTTAGGAGCTAGCGGGGCCAACGTCCTGACTTTC.

The V and J genes are TRBV27 and TRBJ2-3, with D possibly matching TRBD2 (5 bases). CDR3 size: 15 residues. Between the trimmed V and J ends, which lost 2 bases and 5 bases, there was a span of 14 bases. Per germline, CDR1 MNHEY and CDR2 SMNVEV (reference sequence). The CDR3 DNA reads TGTGCCAGCAGTTTAGCCTGGGCGGCGGGAGATACGCAGTATTTT. Translated: CASSLAWAAGDTQYF.

This rearrangement joins TRBV7-9 to TRBJ2-5, with 11 bases identical to TRBD2. Germline assignment: CDR1 SEHNR and CDR2 FQNEAQ (reference sequence). The CDR3 has 15 residues. V lost 0 bases and J lost 4; bases outside the gene matches: 1. The CDR3 coding sequence is TGTGCCAGCAGCTTAGCGACTAGCGGGGCAGAGACCCAGTACTTC. Its protein is CASSLATSGAETQYF.

The V and J genes are TRBV7-2 and TRBJ2-7; TRBD2 matches at 14 bases. Germline assignment: CDR1 SGHTA and CDR2 FQGNSA. The CDR3 has 15 residues. V was clipped by 8 bases and J by 3 bases; unmatched bases: 6. CDR3 in amino acids: CASVRGTSGGYEQYF. In DNA form, the CDR3 reads TGTGCCAGCGTTAGGGGGACTAGCGGGGGCTACGAGCAGTACTTC.

The gene calls are TRBV10-1 and TRBJ2-7; D is unclear. The CDR3 covers 14 residues. The V end was cut by 0 bases, the J end by 6 bases, with 12 bases between. The germline V gene has CDR1 WNHNN and CDR2 SYGVQD (reference sequence). The CDR3 DNA reads as TGCGCCAGCAGTGAGTCTAGGCGGCCCCCCGAGCAGTACTTC. As protein: CASSESRRPPEQYF.

This sequence joins TRBV19 and TRBJ2-5; 8 nucleotides agree with TRBD1. V lost 10 bases and J lost 5; bases outside the gene matches: 3. The CDR3 consists of 11 residues. CDR1 is LNHDA and CDR2 is SQIVND in the germline V gene (reference sequence). The DNA of the CDR3 is TGTGCCACCCGACAGGGGGAGACCCAGTACTTC. Protein sequence: CATRQGETQYF.

There are a few counts of this clone. The V call is TRBV5-5, the J call TRBJ1-2; 11 bases agree with TRBD1. In germline, CDR1 is SGHKS, CDR2 YYEKEE (reference sequence). J lost 7 bases, V lost 4 bases, and 9 bases had no gene match. CDR3 size: 15 residues. CDR3 loop: CASSPRGTGGFGYTF. The CDR3 nucleotides are TGTGCCAGCAGCCCCAGAGGGACAGGGGGTTTTGGCTACACCTTC. The full variable domain, its missing parts supplied by reference TRBV5-5 and TRBJ1-2, is DAGVTQSPTHLIKTRGQQVTLRCSPISGHKSVSWYQQVLGQGPQFIFQYYEKEERGRGNFPDRFSARQFPNYSSELNVNALLLGDSALYLCASSPRGTGGFGYTFGSGTRLTVV.

This chain connects TRBV2 to TRBJ2-3, with 8 positions matching TRBD2. CDR1 and CDR2 (germline): SNHLY, FYNNEI. Trimming took 7 bases from V and 2 from J; bases not matched to a gene: 11. The CDR3 extends over 16 amino acids. CDR3 DNA: TGTGCCAGCAAGGGACTGCGGGGGGATTCCACAGATACGCAGTATTTT. It encodes CASKGLRGDSTDTQYF.

The V gene is TRBV6-5, the J gene TRBJ2-7; no firm D call. CDR1 and CDR2 (germline): MNHEY, SVGAGI. This CDR3 region has 14 residues. The V and J ends lost 2 bases and 0 bases respectively, with 8 bases between them. The DNA of the CDR3 is TGTGCCAGCAGTTACGGGCAGTCCTCCTACGAGCAGTACTTC. Its protein product is CASSYGQSSYEQYF.

Regarding this clone: At one end the junction does not follow the germline gene, possibly because of a read error. The V call is TRBV7-9, the J call TRBJ2-7; TRBD1 matches at 10 bases. The CDR3 sequence is 16 residues long. Germline V gene data show CDR1 as SEHNR and CDR2 as FQNEAQ (reference sequence). The CDR3 is CSSSSRQGAGSYEQYF. The CDR3 bases are TGTTCCAGCAGCTCCCGACAGGGGGCGGGCTCCTACGAGCAGTACTTC.

Comments on this clone: Distinct nucleotide sequences in the sample also encode this CDR3. The chain links TRBV25-1 to TRBJ1-6, with 7 positions matching TRBD1. J lost 7 bases, V lost 3 bases, and 3 bases had no gene match. Germline assignment: CDR1 MGHDK and CDR2 SYGVNS. The CDR3 spans 14 residues. The CDR3 reads CASSDTGANSPLHF. Written as DNA, the CDR3 is TGTGCCAGCAGTGATACAGGGGCAAATTCACCCCTCCACTTT. The whole variable domain, filled in from reference TRBV25-1 and TRBJ1-6, reads EADIYQTPRYLVIGTGKKITLECSQTMGHDKMYWYQQDPGMELHLIHYSYGVNSTEKGDLSSESTVSRIRTEHFPLTLESARPSHTSQYLCASSDTGANSPLHFGNGTRLTVT.

The chain couples TRBV7-2 to TRBJ2-6; D is ambiguous. The CDR3 consists of 14 residues. Trimming pared 7 bases from V and 0 bases from J, leaving 7 bases between. In germline, CDR1 is SGHTA, CDR2 FQGNSA. CDR3 DNA sequence: TGTGCCAGCACCGTTAGCTCTGGGGCCAACGTCCTGACTTTC. It yields the protein CASTVSSGANVLTF.

The chain combines TRBV6-6 with TRBJ2-7, with 11 bases that match TRBD2. Germline CDR1 and CDR2: MNHNY and SVGAGI (reference sequence). The CDR3 consists of 13 residues. Trimming at V came to 8 bases and at J to 6 bases, leaving 6 bases not matched to a gene. CDR3 in amino acids: CASRTTSGGEQYF. For the CDR3, the DNA is TGTGCCAGCCGAACAACTAGCGGGGGCGAGCAGTACTTC.

J is TRBJ1-2 and V is TRBV28, with D uncertain. CDR1 and CDR2 (germline): MDHEN, SYDVKM. Trimming shortened V by 6 bases and J by 8 bases, and 13 bases separated the two germline ends. The CDR3 is 12 residues long. CDR3 sequence reads: CASRWGGGGYTF. The CDR3, as DNA: TGTGCCAGCAGGTGGGGAGGTGGAGGCTACACCTTC.

The genes are TRBV7-9 and TRBJ1-4; D remains ambiguous. This CDR3 spans 16 amino acids. Germline V CDR1 and CDR2: SEHNR, FQNEAQ (reference sequence). Trimming shortened V by 0 bases and J by 3 bases, and 11 bases separated the two germline ends. CDR3 sequence: CASSLAAAGANEKLFF. CDR3 DNA sequence: TGTGCCAGCAGCTTAGCGGCCGCAGGTGCTAATGAAAAACTGTTTTTT.

This clone was found a few times. The gene calls are TRBV25-1 and TRBJ2-1; tentative D call: TRBD1 (6 bases). Germline-derived CDR1 and CDR2 are MGHDK and SYGVNS. This CDR3 comprises 15 residues. V was cut by 4 bases and J by 3 bases, with 13 bases left in between. The CDR3 DNA reads as TGTGCCAGCAGTGCCTCGGGACACTACTACAATGAGCAGTTCTTC. Translated, it gives CASSASGHYYNEQFF.

The chain has TRBV6-5 and TRBJ2-7, with 8 bases matching TRBD1. CDR3 size: 13 residues. After removal of 10 bases from V and 0 bases from J, the junction contained 5 bases not matched to a gene. Germline V gene data show CDR1 as MNHEY and CDR2 as SVGAGI. The CDR3 loop reads CATSGGSSYEQYF. DNA of the CDR3: TGTGCCACCTCAGGGGGCTCCTCCTACGAGCAGTACTTC.

This clone was picked up one time. The rearrangement links TRBV6-1 to TRBJ1-6; D is ambiguous. The CDR3 length is 13 residues. Trimming removed 1 base from V and 13 bases from J, with 11 bases in between. Germline CDR1 reads MNHNS; CDR2 reads SASEGT. Written as DNA, the CDR3 is TGTGCCAGCAGTGAAGGTGGAGAGACCCCCCTCCACTTT. This encodes CASSEGGETPLHF.

This clone has only one observation. The genes are TRBV2 and TRBJ2-6; D gene ambiguous. The germline V gene has CDR1 SNHLY and CDR2 FYNNEI. Trimming removed 6 bases from V and 0 bases from J, with 6 bases in between. This CDR3 is 14 amino acids long. The CDR3 DNA reads TGTGCCAGCAGCCCAGGCTCTGGGGCCAACGTCCTGACTTTC. This gives the protein CASSPGSGANVLTF.